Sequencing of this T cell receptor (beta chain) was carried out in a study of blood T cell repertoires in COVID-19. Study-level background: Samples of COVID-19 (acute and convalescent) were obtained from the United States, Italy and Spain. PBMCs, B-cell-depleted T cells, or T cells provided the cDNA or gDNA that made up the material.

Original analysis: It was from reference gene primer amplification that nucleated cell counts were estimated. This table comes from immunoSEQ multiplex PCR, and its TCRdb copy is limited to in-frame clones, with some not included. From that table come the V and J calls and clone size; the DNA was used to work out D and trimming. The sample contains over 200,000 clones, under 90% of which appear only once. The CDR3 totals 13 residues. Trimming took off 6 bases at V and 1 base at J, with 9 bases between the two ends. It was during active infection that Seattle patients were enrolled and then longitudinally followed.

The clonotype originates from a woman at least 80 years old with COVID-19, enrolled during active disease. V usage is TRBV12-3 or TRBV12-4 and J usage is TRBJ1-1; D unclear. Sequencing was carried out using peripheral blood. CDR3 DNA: TGTGCCAGCAGGTCCCTCAGGAACACTGAAGCTTTCTTT. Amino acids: CASRSLRNTEAFF.